This passage covers 25 T cell receptor beta chains from one sample sequenced in a study of blood T cell repertoires in COVID-19. Sequencing used immunoSEQ multiplex PCR; TCRdb keeps in-frame clones, though not all of them. The sample includes almost 500,000 clones, about nine tenths of them seen just once. The sequencing input was PBMCs or T cells enriched from blood (not recorded which). The receptors shown here come from a woman in her fifties or sixties who had recovered from COVID-19.

The chain uses TRBV2 and TRBJ2-5, with a weak D call TRBD2 (6 bases). This CDR3 is 14 amino acids long. Per germline, CDR1 SNHLY and CDR2 FYNNEI. V lost 3 bases and J lost 5, with 13 bases in between. The CDR3 region has the DNA TGTGCCAGCAGTGAGGGGGGTCAGGTTGAGACCCAGTACTTC. This encodes CASSEGGQVETQYF.

The V call is TRBV19, the J call TRBJ1-2, with 7 bases aligning to TRBD1. The CDR3 spans 13 residues. The V gene end was trimmed by 6 bases and the J gene end by 3 bases; junction bases not matched to a gene: 4. CDR1 is LNHDA, CDR2 SQIVND, per germline (reference sequence). The CDR3 loop reads CASSLTGDYGYTF. The CDR3 DNA reads TGTGCCAGTAGCCTCACAGGGGACTATGGCTACACCTTC. Full variable domain (remainder filled in from reference TRBV19 and TRBJ1-2): DGGITQSPKYLFRKEGQNVTLSCEQNLNHDAMYWYRQDPGQGLRLIYYSQIVNDFQKGDIAEGYSVSREKKESFPLTVTSAQKNPTAFYLCASSLTGDYGYTFGSGTRLTVV.

This rearrangement joins TRBV5-1 to TRBJ2-3, with 7 bases aligning to TRBD2. Germline V lookup: CDR1 SGHRS, CDR2 YFSETQ. The junction had 16 bases not matched to a gene; V was cut back by 0 bases and J by 6 bases. CDR3 length: 18 residues. The CDR3 coding sequence is TGCGCCAGCAGCTTGGGAGCTTCTAGCGGTGGCCTTAGTGATACGCAGTATTTT. Protein product: CASSLGASSGGLSDTQYF.

This chain links TRBV5-1 with TRBJ1-2, with a tentative D call TRBD1 (5 bases). CDR3 length: 16 residues. CDR1 SGHRS and CDR2 YFSETQ come from the germline V gene. Between the trimmed V and J ends, which lost 2 bases and 7 bases, there was a span of 21 bases. CDR3 protein: CASSFSGAAVSSGYTF. CDR3 nucleotides: TGCGCCAGCAGCTTCAGTGGGGCCGCCGTTTCGTCTGGCTACACCTTC.

This clone was observed a handful of times. The identical CDR3 is also encoded by other nucleotide sequences in the sample. The chain couples TRBV7-2 to TRBJ1-1; the D is unclear. The V and J ends lost 3 bases and 0 bases respectively, with 5 bases between them. CDR3 size: 13 residues. Germline V lookup: CDR1 SGHTA, CDR2 FQGNSA. The CDR3 here is CASSFSVNTEAFF. The DNA for the CDR3 is TGTGCCAGCAGCTTCTCAGTGAACACTGAAGCTTTCTTT. The entire variable domain, with the rest obtained from reference TRBV7-2 and TRBJ1-1, is as follows: GAGVSQSPSNKVTEKGKDVELRCDPISGHTALYWYRQSLGQGLEFLIYFQGNSAPDKSGLPSDRFSAERTGGSVSTLTIQRTQQEDSAVYLCASSFSVNTEAFFGQGTRLTVV.

The chain combines TRBV6-5 with TRBJ1-5; 9 bases align to TRBD1. V dropped 5 bases and J dropped 6; count of bases not matched to a gene: 8. Germline CDR1 reads MNHEY; CDR2 reads SVGAGI. The CDR3 extends over 15 amino acids. This CDR3 is CASSKTGTGSQPQHF. In DNA form, the CDR3 reads TGTGCCAGCAGTAAGACCGGGACAGGGAGTCAGCCCCAGCATTTT.

This clone has a single count. The chain joins TRBV5-4 to TRBJ1-2, with 9 bases matching TRBD1. Germline CDR1 SGHNT, CDR2 YYREEE (reference sequence). The CDR3 extends over 15 amino acids. The V and J ends lost 2 bases and 8 bases, in that order; junction bases with no gene match: 10. DNA of the CDR3: TGTGCCAGCAGCTTCCGGACAGGGGACGCTCGCGGCTACACCTTC. It is translated as CASSFRTGDARGYTF. The full variable domain, its missing parts supplied by reference TRBV5-4 and TRBJ1-2, is ETGVTQSPTHLIKTRGQQVTLRCSSQSGHNTVSWYQQALGQGPQFIFQYYREEENGRGNFPPRFSGLQFPNYSSELNVNALELDDSALYLCASSFRTGDARGYTFGSGTRLTVV.

V gene TRBV2 combines with J gene TRBJ2-5, with D maybe TRBD2 (5 bases). Trimming stripped 0 bases from V and 7 bases from J, with 6 bases between. The CDR3 spans 12 residues. Germline CDR1 is SNHLY and CDR2 is FYNNEI. This chain's CDR3 is CASSEAGRTQYF. The CDR3 DNA reads TGTGCCAGCAGTGAAGCGGGGAGGACCCAGTACTTC.

This chain joins TRBV2 and TRBJ2-5, with 7 bases that match TRBD1. Germline CDR1 SNHLY, CDR2 FYNNEI. The V and J ends lost 4 bases and 1 base, in that order; junction bases with no gene match: 3. The CDR3 loop spans 14 amino acids. The CDR3 coding sequence is TGTGCCAGCAGTGTGGACAGGTCCCAAGAGACCCAGTACTTC. It translates to CASSVDRSQETQYF.

The chain combines TRBV12-5 with TRBJ1-3; D is uncertain. With 7 bases removed from V and 0 bases from J, the gap between germline ends came to 7 bases. The CDR3 runs 13 residues. Germline CDR1 reads LGHNT; CDR2 reads FRNRAP. This CDR3 reads CASVRDSGNTIYF. The DNA of the CDR3 is TGTGCTAGTGTCCGGGACTCTGGAAACACCATATATTTT.

CDR3 residues: CASSAVGGATPYGYTF. Written as DNA, the CDR3 is TGTGCCAGTAGTGCCGTGGGGGGGGCTACCCCCTATGGCTACACCTTC. J is TRBJ1-2 and V is TRBV19; possible D gene TRBD1, 6 bases. Germline CDR1 is LNHDA and CDR2 is SQIVND (reference sequence). Trimming cost V 5 bases and J 4 bases, with 20 bases left between them. CDR3 size: 16 residues.

V is TRBV10-1 and J is TRBJ1-1, with D possibly TRBD1 on 6 matching bases. CDR1 is WNHNN and CDR2 is SYGVQD in the germline V gene (reference sequence). The CDR3 contains 12 residues. V was shortened by 3 bases and J by 5 bases, with 7 bases between the two germline ends. CDR3 in amino acids: CASSDRGTEAFF. The CDR3 coding sequence is TGCGCCAGCAGTGACAGGGGAACTGAAGCTTTCTTT.

The CDR3 bases are TGCGCCAGCAGCTTGATGGCAGGGGTCTACGAGCAGTACGTC. Translated, it gives CASSLMAGVYEQYV. This chain joins TRBV5-1 and TRBJ2-7; weak D call: TRBD1 (6 bases). CDR3 length equals 14 residues. Trimming pared 1 base from V and 3 bases from J, leaving 11 bases between. In germline, CDR1 is SGHRS, CDR2 YFSETQ.

The chain recombines TRBV21-1 with TRBJ2-7; TRBD2, as called in the table, went unchecked against the DNA. TRBV21-1 is annotated as a pseudogene. This CDR3 has 15 residues. CDR3 DNA: TGTGCCAGCAGGTCCCCGGGGGGGGGATCGGACGAGCAGTACGTC. Translated, it gives CASRSPGGGSDEQYV.

The chain joins TRBV28 to TRBJ1-1, with D perhaps matching TRBD1 (6 bases). The CDR3 extends over 18 amino acids. The V end was cut by 5 bases, the J end by 1 base, with 23 bases between. The germline V gene has CDR1 MDHEN and CDR2 SYDVKM. The CDR3 loop is CASSGTAAWGPKNTEAFF. The CDR3, as DNA: TGTGCCAGCAGTGGGACGGCGGCGTGGGGGCCCAAGAACACTGAAGCTTTCTTT.

The DNA of the CDR3 is TGTGCCAGCAGCTTAGGGACTAGAGTGACGAATGAGCAGTTCTTC. This encodes CASSLGTRVTNEQFF. The rearrangement links TRBV7-9 to TRBJ2-1; 7 bases align to TRBD2. CDR3 length: 15 residues. Germline-derived CDR1 and CDR2 are SEHNR and FQNEAQ (reference sequence). The junction had 7 bases not matched to a gene; V was cut back by 1 base and J by 7 bases.

The chain links TRBV6-5 to TRBJ2-2; TRBD2 matches at 7 bases. The CDR3 has 12 amino acids. V lost 2 bases and J lost 11; bases outside the gene matches: 2. CDR1 and CDR2 (germline): MNHEY, SVGAGI. CDR3 loop: CASSYGGGELFF. The CDR3 DNA sequence: TGTGCCAGCAGTTACGGCGGGGGAGAGCTGTTTTTT.

The chain is built from TRBV10-3 and TRBJ1-3; tentative D call: TRBD1 (6 bases). The CDR3 is 11 amino acids. V lost 9 bases and J 6 bases, leaving 9 bases between the germline ends. The germline V gene encodes CDR1 ENHRY and CDR2 SYGVKD. The CDR3 loop is CAIGGENTIYF. The CDR3 bases are TGTGCCATAGGGGGGGAAAACACCATATATTTT.

The sample holds one count of this clone. This chain uses TRBV24-1 with TRBJ2-5; possible D gene TRBD1, 6 bases. Per the germline V gene, CDR1 is KGHDR and CDR2 is SFDVKD. The CDR3 spans 14 residues. Trimming left V 2 bases short and J 8 bases short, with 14 bases between. In DNA, the CDR3 is TGTGCCACCAGTGATTCAGGGGCGGTGGCTACCCAGTACTTC. Amino acid sequence: CATSDSGAVATQYF.

V usage is TRBV5-4 and J usage is TRBJ2-4; 10 nucleotides line up with TRBD2. The CDR3 covers 17 residues. Germline V gene data show CDR1 as SGHNT and CDR2 as YYREEE (reference sequence). Trimming took 5 bases from V and 2 from J; bases not matched to a gene: 10. The CDR3 loop is CASSSGTSEVTKNIQYF. As DNA, the CDR3 is TGTGCCAGCAGTTCCGGGACTAGCGAGGTCACCAAAAACATTCAGTACTTC. Full variable domain (outside the CDR3, taken from reference TRBV5-4 and TRBJ2-4): ETGVTQSPTHLIKTRGQQVTLRCSSQSGHNTVSWYQQALGQGPQFIFQYYREEENGRGNFPPRFSGLQFPNYSSELNVNALELDDSALYLCASSSGTSEVTKNIQYFGAGTRLSVL.

This rearrangement joins TRBV7-2 to TRBJ2-4, with D maybe TRBD1 (7 bases). CDR3 length: 16 amino acids. Germline CDR1 reads SGHTA; CDR2 reads FQGNSA. V shed 2 bases and J shed 4 bases, with 15 bases lying between them. The CDR3 region has the DNA TGTGCCAGCAGCTTATCTGCAGGGGGGACGAAAAACATTCAGTACTTC. It encodes CASSLSAGGTKNIQYF.

V and J are TRBV19 and TRBJ1-6, with a possible D match to TRBD1 (6 bases). The CDR3 runs 13 residues. V lost 10 bases and J lost 10, with 17 bases in between. Germline V CDR1 and CDR2: LNHDA, SQIVND (reference sequence). This chain's CDR3 is CATGGQGTSPLHF. Written as DNA, the CDR3 is TGTGCCACCGGGGGGCAGGGAACCTCACCCCTCCACTTT.

To note about this clone: The sample carries other DNA sequences with the same CDR3. The chain joins TRBV11-2 to TRBJ1-1, with a weak D call TRBD1 (5 bases). V was trimmed by 5 bases and J by 11 bases, leaving 12 bases between them. The germline V gene encodes CDR1 SGHAT and CDR2 FQNNGV. The CDR3 is 11 amino acids. CDR3 residues: CASSQGVEAFF. DNA of the CDR3: TGTGCCAGCAGCCAGGGCGTTGAGGCTTTCTTT.

This chain connects TRBV7-9 to TRBJ1-3; 11 nucleotides agree with TRBD1. Germline-derived CDR1 and CDR2 are SEHNR and FQNEAQ (reference sequence). The length of the CDR3 is 13 residues. J gave up 9 bases and V 3 bases, and 1 base lay outside the gene matches. The CDR3 region has the DNA TGTGCCAGCAGCTTCGGACAGGGGGCCACCATATATTTT. This translates into CASSFGQGATIYF.

On this clone itself: Distinct nucleotide sequences in the sample also encode this CDR3. CDR3 in amino acids: CASSLGQSYNEQFF. Here the CDR3 DNA reads TGCGCCAGCAGCTTGGGACAGTCCTACAATGAGCAGTTCTTC. The V gene is TRBV5-1, the J gene TRBJ2-1; possible D gene TRBD1, 5 bases. Trimming stripped 0 bases from V and 1 base from J, with 5 bases between. CDR1 is SGHRS and CDR2 is YFSETQ in the germline V gene. This CDR3 is built from 14 residues.